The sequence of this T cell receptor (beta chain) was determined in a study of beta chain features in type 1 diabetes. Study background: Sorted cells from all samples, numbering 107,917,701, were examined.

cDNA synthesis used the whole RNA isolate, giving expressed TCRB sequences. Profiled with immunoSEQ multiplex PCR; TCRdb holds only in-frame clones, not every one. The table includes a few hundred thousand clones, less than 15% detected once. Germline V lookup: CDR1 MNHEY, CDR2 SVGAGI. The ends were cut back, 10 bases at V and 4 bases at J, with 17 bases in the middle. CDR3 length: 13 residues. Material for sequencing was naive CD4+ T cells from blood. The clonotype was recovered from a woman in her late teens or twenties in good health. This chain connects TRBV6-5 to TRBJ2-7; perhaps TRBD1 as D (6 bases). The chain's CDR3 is CATLGQSSYEQYF. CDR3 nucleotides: TGTGCCACTCTCGGACAGAGCAGTTACGAGCAGTACTTC.